A single sample gave rise to the 19 T cell receptor beta chains below, sequenced in a study of blood T cell repertoires in COVID-19. Only in-frame clones appear in the TCRdb table, and some are missing; sequencing was by immunoSEQ multiplex PCR. The table records 200,000 to 300,000 clones, about 90% of them present only once. Specimen: peripheral blood. The receptor set was obtained from a man aged 25-40 years with COVID-19, enrolled during active disease.

The chain couples TRBV19 to TRBJ1-1; D call uncertain. V lost 6 bases and J lost 7, with 12 bases in between. CDR1 is LNHDA and CDR2 is SQIVND in the germline V gene (reference sequence). CDR3 length: 12 residues. CDR3 nucleotide sequence: TGTGCCAGTAGAACGGGGTACGGTGAAGCTTTCTTT. Residues: CASRTGYGEAFF.

This chain uses TRBV6-1 with TRBJ1-6; D remains unclear. Trimming left V 3 bases short and J 9 bases short, with 12 bases between. CDR1 and CDR2 from the germline V gene are MNHNS and SASEGT. This CDR3 is built from 14 residues. The CDR3 sequence is CASSDPGVGSPLHF. The CDR3 DNA reads TGTGCCAGCAGTGACCCTGGAGTCGGTTCACCCCTCCACTTT.

V gene TRBV27 combines with J gene TRBJ1-6; possibly TRBD1 for D (5 bases). In germline, CDR1 is MNHEY, CDR2 SMNVEV (reference sequence). This CDR3 has 15 amino acids. V dropped 5 bases and J dropped 10 bases, with 18 bases sitting between them. The DNA of the CDR3 is TGTGCCAGCAGTCGGGACGCGGGGTGGGGATCACCCCTCCACTTT. It yields the protein CASSRDAGWGSPLHF.

The chain couples TRBV6-5 to TRBJ1-1; D is possibly TRBD1 (6 bases). CDR1 and CDR2 from the germline V gene are MNHEY and SVGAGI. The CDR3 has 13 amino acids. Between the trimmed V and J ends, which lost 3 bases and 5 bases, there was a span of 10 bases. The CDR3 is CASSYRGQTEAFF. In DNA, the CDR3 is TGTGCCAGCAGTTATCGGGGACAAACTGAAGCTTTCTTT.

The chain is built from TRBV3-1 (or the pseudogene TRBV3-2) and TRBJ2-5; 9 bases match TRBD2. This CDR3 region has 16 residues. V was clipped by 1 base and J by 4 bases; unmatched bases: 7. Germline V gene data show CDR1 as LGHDT and CDR2 as YNNKEL (reference sequence). Here the CDR3 reads CASSQVRGGSSETQYF. CDR3 bases: TGTGCCAGCAGCCAAGTGCGGGGGGGCAGTTCAGAGACCCAGTACTTC.

The count of this clone is one. This sequence joins TRBV7-9 and TRBJ1-5; 7 bases are a match to TRBD1. This CDR3 contains 14 residues. J was trimmed by 6 bases and V by 4 bases; bases with no gene match: 6. The germline CDR1 and CDR2 sequences are SEHNR and FQNEAQ (reference sequence). DNA of the CDR3: TGTGCCAGCAGCTCCGACAGGGAGAGTCAGCCCCAGCATTTT. Its translation is CASSSDRESQPQHF.

This clone came up once. J is TRBJ1-1 and V is TRBV5-6; no definite D call. This CDR3 has 14 residues. V shed 0 bases and J shed 6 bases, with 12 bases lying between them. Per the germline V gene, CDR1 is SGHDT and CDR2 is YYEEEE. DNA of the CDR3: TGTGCCAGCAGCTTGGCGCATCGCGGGGCTGAAGCTTTCTTT. Encoded protein: CASSLAHRGAEAFF. Combining the CDR3 with reference TRBV5-6 and TRBJ1-1 gives the whole variable domain DAGVTQSPTHLIKTRGQQVTLRCSPKSGHDTVSWYQQALGQGPQFIFQYYEEEERQRGNFPDRFSGHQFPNYSSELNVNALLLGDSALYLCASSLAHRGAEAFFGQGTRLTVV.

The rearrangement uses TRBV12-3 or TRBV12-4 and TRBJ1-2; 7 positions match TRBD1. The CDR3 runs 11 residues. J was trimmed by 3 bases and V by 8 bases; bases with no gene match: 0. CDR3 nucleotide sequence: TGTGCCAGCGGACAGGACTATGGCTACACCTTC. This codes for CASGQDYGYTF.

The CDR3 reads CASSMGRWGRTGGTGELFF. CDR3 coding DNA: TGTGCCAGTAGTATGGGTCGTTGGGGAAGAACAGGGGGTACCGGGGAGCTGTTTTTT. This chain links TRBV19 with TRBJ2-2, with 8 nucleotides matching TRBD1. J was trimmed by 5 bases and V by 3 bases; bases with no gene match: 17. The CDR3 is 19 amino acids. The germline V gene encodes CDR1 LNHDA and CDR2 SQIVND (reference sequence).

The chain joins TRBV19 to TRBJ1-3; weak D call: TRBD1 (6 bases). Germline CDR1 reads LNHDA; CDR2 reads SQIVND (reference sequence). The CDR3 has 14 amino acids. The V end was cut by 6 bases, the J end by 10 bases, with 19 bases between. Here the CDR3 reads CASSQGLIGNTIYF. The CDR3, as DNA: TGTGCCAGTAGCCAGGGGTTAATTGGGAATACCATATATTTT.

The V gene is TRBV18, the J gene TRBJ2-3, with 10 bases that match TRBD1. CDR3 size: 16 residues. Trimming cost V 4 bases and J 3 bases; bases outside gene matches: 7. Germline V CDR1 and CDR2: KGHSH, LQKENI. This chain's CDR3 is CASSLTGGEGTDTQYF. DNA of the CDR3: TGTGCCAGCTCACTGACAGGGGGCGAAGGGACAGATACGCAGTATTTT. Full variable domain (missing parts from reference TRBV18 and TRBJ2-3): NAGVMQNPRHLVRRRGQEARLRCSPMKGHSHVYWYRQLPEEGLKFMVYLQKENIIDESGMPKERFSAEFPKEGPSILRIQQVVRGDSAAYFCASSLTGGEGTDTQYFGPGTRLTVL.

The V gene is TRBV15, the J gene TRBJ1-5; a weak D match, TRBD1 (6 bases). Germline loops: CDR1 LNHNV, CDR2 YYDKDF (reference sequence). This CDR3 spans 19 amino acids. Trimming stripped 0 bases from V and 0 bases from J, with 18 bases between. CDR3 coding DNA: TGTGCCACCAGCAGAGATCTTGGGGGGGCCTTGTATAGCAATCAGCCCCAGCATTTT. Its translation: CATSRDLGGALYSNQPQHF. The entire variable domain, with the rest obtained from reference TRBV15 and TRBJ1-5, is as follows: DAMVIQNPRYQVTQFGKPVTLSCSQTLNHNVMYWYQQKSSQAPKLLFHYYDKDFNNEADTPDNFQSRRPNTSFCFLDIRSPGLGDTAMYLCATSRDLGGALYSNQPQHFGDGTRLSIL.

This rearrangement joins TRBV29-1 to TRBJ1-5; D might be TRBD1 (5 bases). From germline, CDR1 is SQVTM and CDR2 ANQGSEA. This CDR3 has 13 residues. V lost 3 bases to trimming and J lost 3 bases, with 9 bases between them. The CDR3 region is CSVDAGLNQPQHF. CDR3 in DNA: TGCAGCGTTGACGCAGGGCTCAATCAGCCCCAGCATTTT. The whole variable domain, filled in from reference TRBV29-1 and TRBJ1-5, reads SAVISQKPSRDICQRGTSLTIQCQVDSQVTMMFWYRQQPGQSLTLIATANQGSEATYESGFVIDKFPISRPNLTFSTLTVSNMSPEDSSIYLCSVDAGLNQPQHFGDGTRLSIL.

The rearrangement joins TRBV10-1 to TRBJ1-1; D is perhaps TRBD1 (5 bases). The CDR3 sequence is 14 residues long. V lost 3 bases to trimming and J lost 4 bases, with 12 bases between them. Looked up from germline, CDR1 is WNHNN and CDR2 is SYGVQD (reference sequence). The CDR3 here is CASSEGEFATEAFF. The CDR3 nucleotides read TGCGCCAGCAGTGAAGGGGAATTTGCCACTGAAGCTTTCTTT.

The sample holds one count of this clone. The rearrangement joins TRBV9 to TRBJ1-2; 7 positions agree with TRBD1. Germline assignment: CDR1 SGDLS and CDR2 YYNGEE. The V and J ends lost 0 bases and 6 bases, in that order; junction bases with no gene match: 11. The CDR3 has 16 residues. The CDR3, as DNA: TGTGCCAGCAGCGTAGGATCAGGGTTGGGACAGAATGGCTACACCTTC. As protein: CASSVGSGLGQNGYTF.

The CDR3: CASSLASLAGAGSYNEQFF. The CDR3 bases are TGTGCCAGCAGCTTGGCGTCACTAGCGGGGGCCGGCTCCTACAATGAGCAGTTCTTC. The chain carries TRBV5-4 and TRBJ2-1; 11 nucleotides line up with TRBD2. This CDR3 comprises 19 residues. Germline CDR1 reads SGHNT; CDR2 reads YYREEE (reference sequence). J lost 0 bases, V lost 0 bases, and 8 bases had no gene match. Full variable domain (missing parts from reference TRBV5-4 and TRBJ2-1): ETGVTQSPTHLIKTRGQQVTLRCSSQSGHNTVSWYQQALGQGPQFIFQYYREEENGRGNFPPRFSGLQFPNYSSELNVNALELDDSALYLCASSLASLAGAGSYNEQFFGPGTRLTVL.

This clone was picked up one time. The gene calls are TRBV6-5 and TRBJ2-7, with a weak D call TRBD2 (6 bases). Germline V gene lookup returns CDR1 MNHEY and CDR2 SVGAGI. This CDR3 comprises 15 residues. The V gene lost 2 bases and the J gene lost 3 bases, with 14 bases spanning the gap. CDR3 sequence reads: CASSYNLGRGYEQYF. CDR3 bases: TGTGCCAGCAGTTACAATCTCGGGCGGGGCTACGAGCAGTACTTC.

The DNA for the CDR3 is TGTGCCAGCAGACCGAACCGGGACAGGGGAACCAAAAACATTCAGTACTTC. Protein product: CASRPNRDRGTKNIQYF. V and J are TRBV28 and TRBJ2-4, with 10 bases fitting TRBD1. Germline lookup yields CDR1 MDHEN and CDR2 SYDVKM. Losses at the gene ends were 6 bases for V and 2 bases for J; bases not matched to a gene: 10. The CDR3 has 17 residues.

This chain links TRBV7-9 with TRBJ2-4; tentatively, D is TRBD1 (5 bases). Germline CDR1 SEHNR, CDR2 FQNEAQ (reference sequence). The CDR3 consists of 15 residues. V was clipped by 1 base and J by 6 bases, with 13 bases between them. DNA of the CDR3: TGTGCCAGCAGCTTAGTGGCAGGGTTTGCAAACATTCAGTACTTC. Protein: CASSLVAGFANIQYF.